This TCR beta chain comes out of a study of radiation and T cells in renal cell carcinoma (dated by TCRdb to 2019 to 2021). Looking at the study overall: Samples were obtained from a clinical trial, in which 15 Gy stereotactic body radiation therapy was delivered to primary renal cell carcinomas and nephrectomy was performed 4 weeks later. A total of 50 to 60 samples underwent TCR beta sequencing, made up of approximately 26 tumors and around 27 peripheral blood samples. Across all 53 samples, 4 million to 5 million unique CDR3 nucleotide sequences encoding approximately 3,000,000 unique CDR3 amino acid sequences were identified.

This clone is a singleton in its sample. Its antigen target is currently unknown. Per-nucleotide qualities are absent, and no much larger clonotype sits a single base away. CDR1 and CDR2, looked up from the germline V gene, are SGHDT and YYEEEE. V is shortened by 0 bases, J by 5 bases, and the region joining them spans 8 bases. From the cysteine up to the phenylalanine, the CDR3 has a length of 14 residues. Solely the CDR3 DNA is kept, with 42 bases framed from the first base. Interpreted using the paper, the time point label stands for: baseline pretreatment blood. The intended sense of this specimen's treatment or condition label: 15 Gy SBRT to primary tumor, nephrectomy 4 weeks later. To follow tumor-enriched clonotypes, serial peripheral blood was collected from radiation-treated patients at baseline and at 2 weeks and 4 weeks after SBRT. Every patient had renal cell carcinoma of clear cell pathology. Genomic DNA for TCR sequencing was prepared using the QIAamp DNA Blood Mini Kit (Qiagen). The analyses included just those samples that passed every quality control check.

Following the manufacturer's recommendations, the immunoSEQ kit was used to generate TCR beta libraries from genomic DNA. Library preparation used a first multiplex PCR with proprietary primers, then a second PCR adding unique barcodes, with bead cleanups after each round. Each sample batch included a kit-provided positive control reaction and a negative control reaction. The final libraries underwent checking on an Agilent 4200 TapeStation D1000 ScreenTape, volumetric pooling, and quantification by qPCR. Sequencing ran on an Illumina NextSeq500 with a MidOutput 150-cycle cartridge, using 156 Read1 and 15 Index1 cycles with kit custom primers. The pooled library was loaded at around 1 pM with about 18% PhiX control spiked in. Per the original workflow: The vendor-processed data were analyzed in R, and a clonotype was defined as all T cells that share the same CDR3 nucleotide sequence. In the clone abundance analyses, frequencies were normalized to the 10,000 most abundant clones in each sample. Before analysis, public T cell clones were removed, and these numbered fewer than six per sample on average. Tumor-enriched and baseline blood-enriched clonotypes were defined by at least a 32-fold difference in abundance between compartments. A beta-binomial differential abundance model was applied to find clonotypes that expanded or contracted between blood time points. Tumor-blood repertoire similarity was measured with the Baroni-Urbani and Buser coefficient, and groups were compared using two-tailed Wilcoxon tests in R. TCRdb provides this immuneACCESS table in a form limited to in-frame rearrangements. Some clones are lacking; in checked studies, under half of them reflect an unresolved V gene, and why the rest are absent is not known. The V and J calls and clone size come from that table; D and trimming were worked out from the DNA. Counted in this sample were 110,000 to 150,000 clones; around four fifths of them appeared once. The ten largest clonotypes hold 20% to 25% of the sample.

What the authors observed across the whole study: The single-armed trial design could not address effects of radiation dose or scheduling on the TCR repertoire. Changes in the blood repertoire were not tracked past 4 weeks after treatment. In blood, the top tumor clonotypes increased from baseline to 2 weeks after radiation and then shrank by 4 weeks, which suggests a temporary expansion of tumor-resident clones. Because no pretreatment tumor biopsies were available, whether clonotypes were present in the tumor at baseline could not be determined.

The source of this sequence is a woman in her fifties or sixties with renal cell carcinoma. The sequenced sample was blood, obtained from a patient whose treatment included radiotherapy and nephrectomy. The chain is made from TRBV5-6 and TRBJ2-2, with the D gene too uncertain to name. The CDR3 region has the sequence CASSLGGWTGELFF. The DNA sequence is as follows: TGTGCCAGCAGCTTGGGAGGATGGACCGGGGAGCTGTTTTTT.